Included here is one T cell receptor (beta chain) sequence, with context. Antigen specificity is unknown. These data come from a study of T cells expressing NK-cell markers. Study context: TCR beta repertoires came from sorted CD3+CD56+NKG2C+, CD3+CD56+NKG2C- and CD3+CD56-NKG2C+ T cells.

TCRdb reanalyzed the 5' RACE reads and collapses them to one entry per CDR3 protein, without DNA. The sample spans about 150,000 distinct CDR3 sequences; the ten largest clones claim less than 15%. Germline-derived CDR1 and CDR2 are LGHDT and YNNKEL (reference sequence). The CDR3 length is 15 residues. Overall study results and limits: Evidence did not settle whether expanded NKG2C+ T cell clones targeted HCMV. Dominant NKG2C+ clonotypes in five to seven donors made up about 1.0-7.0% of CD8+ T cells.

This chain connects TRBV3-1 to TRBJ2-1; TCRdb names TRBD1, which stays unverified in the absence of DNA. This clonotype was obtained from a man aged 18 to 30 in good health. Sequencing was done on a sample of blood T cells: a sorted CD56 or NKG2C T cell subset, CD4+ or CD8+ T cells, or bulk PBMC T cells (not recorded which). CDR3: CASSQSGTEMDEQFF.